The 30 T cell receptor beta chains below come from one sample, sequenced in a study of blood T cell repertoires in COVID-19. The repertoire was sequenced with immunoSEQ multiplex PCR; TCRdb's copy has only in-frame clones and lacks some. The sample has about 70,000 clones; 87% are singletons. Source material: peripheral blood. The receptors were sampled from a man in his forties or fifties with active COVID-19.

This clone was observed a handful of times. This chain connects TRBV7-2 to TRBJ2-7; D ambiguous. Germline V CDR1 and CDR2: SGHTA, FQGNSA. CDR3 size: 13 residues. Trimming left V 5 bases short and J 7 bases short, with 15 bases between. The CDR3 DNA is TGTGCCAGCAGCCTGAATTTAAGAGGTGAGCAGTACTTC. This gives the protein CASSLNLRGEQYF.

The CDR3 coding sequence is TGTGCCAGCAGCCAGGGTAGGGGGCGAAGGGACACTGAAGCTTTCTTT. It specifies CASSQGRGRRDTEAFF. The rearrangement joins TRBV3-1 (or the pseudogene TRBV3-2) to TRBJ1-1; 7 nucleotides match TRBD1. Per the germline V gene, CDR1 is LGHDT and CDR2 is YNNKEL (reference sequence). After removal of 3 bases from V and 3 bases from J, the junction contained 10 bases not matched to a gene. This CDR3 is built from 16 residues.

V is TRBV10-1 and J is TRBJ2-3; D is ambiguous. The germline V and J ends were trimmed by 0 bases and 2 bases, with 15 bases remaining between them. Per the germline V gene, CDR1 is WNHNN and CDR2 is SYGVQD (reference sequence). The CDR3 is 17 residues long. This CDR3 reads CASSESLQRHHTDTQYF. In nucleotides, the CDR3 is TGCGCCAGCAGTGAGTCTCTCCAGAGACACCACACAGATACGCAGTATTTT.

This chain uses TRBV11-3 with TRBJ1-1; 8 nucleotides align to TRBD1. The CDR3 length is 16 residues. Germline lookup yields CDR1 SGHNT and CDR2 YENEEA. The trim removed 0 bases at V and 6 bases at J, leaving 9 bases unmatched. The CDR3 bases are TGTGCCAGCAGCTTAGAGGGGACAGGAGGGTGGTCTGAAGCTTTCTTT. This sequence encodes CASSLEGTGGWSEAFF.

This clone has just a few counts. The rearrangement uses TRBV7-9 and TRBJ1-6; weak D call: TRBD1 (6 bases). V was trimmed by 1 base and J by 10 bases, leaving 11 bases between them. CDR3 size: 14 residues. From germline, CDR1 is SEHNR and CDR2 FQNEAQ (reference sequence). CDR3 loop: CASSLVGAGSPLHF. The CDR3 DNA reads TGTGCCAGCAGCTTAGTGGGGGCAGGATCACCCCTCCACTTT.

This chain links TRBV7-9 with TRBJ2-7; possible D gene TRBD2, 5 bases. The germline V gene has CDR1 SEHNR and CDR2 FQNEAQ (reference sequence). With 5 bases removed from V and 0 bases from J, the gap between germline ends came to 17 bases. The CDR3 sequence is 16 residues long. CDR3 sequence: CASSTLSAENSYEQYF. The CDR3 bases are TGTGCCAGCAGCACCCTCTCAGCGGAGAACTCCTACGAGCAGTACTTC.

This chain joins TRBV7-2 and TRBJ1-2, with TRBD1 matching over 7 bases. Germline V gene lookup returns CDR1 SGHTA and CDR2 FQGNSA. CDR3 length: 15 residues. Trimming at V came to 11 bases and at J to 5 bases, leaving 17 bases not matched to a gene. The CDR3 sequence: CALLPGGSFKYGYTF. The CDR3 DNA sequence: TGTGCCCTCCTCCCAGGGGGGAGTTTTAAGTATGGCTACACCTTC.

This chain connects TRBV28 to TRBJ1-1; a possible D gene is TRBD1 (5 bases). The CDR3 consists of 13 residues. Per germline, CDR1 MDHEN and CDR2 SYDVKM. V lost 6 bases and J 3 bases, leaving 11 bases between the germline ends. The CDR3 DNA follows: TGTGCCAGCAGGGGGGGACTCCACACTGAAGCTTTCTTT. This gives the protein CASRGGLHTEAFF.

J is TRBJ1-1 and V is TRBV11-2; 7 bases are shared with TRBD1. This CDR3 comprises 15 residues. V was pared by 5 bases and J by 2 bases, with 8 bases of the junction left unmatched. Germline V gene sequence: CDR1 SGHAT, CDR2 FQNNGV. This chain's CDR3 is CASSPAGGINTEAFF. The CDR3 DNA is TGTGCCAGCAGCCCCGCAGGGGGGATAAACACTGAAGCTTTCTTT.

Only one count was recorded for this clone. V gene TRBV9 combines with J gene TRBJ2-3, with 7 bases that match TRBD2. CDR1 SGDLS and CDR2 YYNGEE come from the germline V gene. V was clipped by 0 bases and J by 5 bases; unmatched bases: 9. CDR3 length: 16 residues. The CDR3 DNA is TGTGCCAGCAGCGTAGTAGGTGGGAGGGCTGAAGATACGCAGTATTTT. Its protein product is CASSVVGGRAEDTQYF.

This CDR3 reads CASSQDWARSYEQYF. The DNA for the CDR3 is TGTGCCAGCAGCCAAGATTGGGCCCGGTCCTACGAGCAGTACTTC. The rearrangement joins TRBV14 to TRBJ2-7; D is unresolved. Trimming pared 0 bases from V and 1 base from J, leaving 10 bases between. Germline-derived CDR1 and CDR2 are SGHDN and FVKESK. The CDR3 runs to 15 residues. Variable domain in full (rest from reference TRBV14 and TRBJ2-7): EAGVTQFPSHSVIEKGQTVTLRCDPISGHDNLYWYRRVMGKEIKFLLHFVKESKQDESGMPNNRFLAERTGGTYSTLKVQPAELEDSGVYFCASSQDWARSYEQYFGPGTRLTVT.

The DNA of the CDR3 is TGTGCCACCAGTGATCCGGGACGGGGGAACAATGAGCAGTTCTTC. It encodes CATSDPGRGNNEQFF. The V gene is TRBV24-1, the J gene TRBJ2-1; D perhaps matches TRBD2 (6 bases). With 3 bases removed from V and 5 bases from J, the gap between germline ends came to 13 bases. Germline loops: CDR1 KGHDR, CDR2 SFDVKD. The CDR3 has 15 amino acids.

The rearrangement uses TRBV30 and TRBJ2-7; D is perhaps TRBD1 (6 bases). Germline CDR1 reads GTSNPN; CDR2 reads SVGIG (reference sequence). The CDR3 is 15 amino acids. The ends were cut back, 3 bases at V and 6 bases at J, with 21 bases in the middle. CDR3 region: CAWSHPRTVAREQYF. The CDR3 region has the DNA TGTGCCTGGAGCCACCCCAGGACAGTTGCTCGCGAGCAGTACTTC.

V is TRBV7-2 and J is TRBJ2-2; TRBD1 might be the D (6 bases). CDR1 is SGHTA, CDR2 FQGNSA, per germline. The CDR3 is 14 residues long. The V and J ends lost 5 bases and 1 base respectively, with 8 bases between them. CDR3 nucleotide sequence: TGTGCCAGCAGCGAGGGGGTGAACACCGGGGAGCTGTTTTTT. Amino acid sequence: CASSEGVNTGELFF.

The DNA of the CDR3 is TGTGCCAGCAGCGCAGGACAGGCCGGGTACAATGAGCAGTTCTTC. Translating gives CASSAGQAGYNEQFF. The chain uses TRBV27 and TRBJ2-1; 7 bases fit TRBD1. V was clipped by 6 bases and J by 4 bases; unmatched bases: 9. Per the germline V gene, CDR1 is MNHEY and CDR2 is SMNVEV (reference sequence). The CDR3 totals 15 residues.

The chain joins TRBV9 to TRBJ2-7; weak D call: TRBD2 (6 bases). CDR1 is SGDLS and CDR2 is YYNGEE in the germline V gene. The CDR3 length is 16 residues. V lost 3 bases, J lost 0 bases, and 16 bases lay in between. Here the CDR3 DNA reads TGTGCCAGCAGCGCCGGTAGCGGACTGCACTCCTACGAGCAGTACTTC. This codes for CASSAGSGLHSYEQYF.

The chain couples TRBV21-1 to TRBJ2-7; the DNA was not used to check the table's D call, TRBD1. TRBV21-1 is noted as a pseudogene. This CDR3 has 16 amino acids. CDR3 protein: CASSELRARIVYEQYF. The CDR3 DNA follows: TGTGCCAGCAGCGAACTTCGCGCCAGGATTGTTTACGAGCAGTACTTC.

The chain employs TRBV24-1 and TRBJ2-1; D gene uncertain. Germline V gene sequence: CDR1 KGHDR, CDR2 SFDVKD. The V and J ends lost 3 bases and 4 bases respectively, with 15 bases between them. This CDR3 region has 16 residues. CDR3 sequence: CATSDNRGAQYNEQFF. CDR3 nucleotides: TGTGCCACCAGTGATAACCGTGGAGCTCAATACAATGAGCAGTTCTTC.

The chain uses TRBV10-2 and TRBJ2-7, with 7 bases identical to TRBD2. The CDR3 length is 15 residues. Germline lookup yields CDR1 WSHSY and CDR2 SAAADI. V was clipped by 7 bases and J by 6 bases; unmatched bases: 15. CDR3 in DNA: TGCGCCAGCATTTCAGCCCTTGGCGGGAGAGGCGAGCAGTACTTC. Protein: CASISALGGRGEQYF.

The chain couples TRBV4-1 to TRBJ2-2, with D perhaps TRBD1 (5 bases). The CDR3 length is 20 residues. In germline, CDR1 is MGHRA, CDR2 YSYEKL. V was clipped by 1 base and J by 2 bases, with 23 bases between them. The CDR3 loop is CASSQGLLRRQGPNTGELFF. The CDR3 DNA follows: TGCGCCAGCAGCCAAGGACTCCTACGTCGTCAGGGCCCCAACACCGGGGAGCTGTTTTTT.

CDR3 protein: CASRTGPDREKLFF. CDR3 in DNA: TGTGCCAGCAGGACAGGTCCTGACCGGGAAAAACTGTTTTTT. The rearrangement joins TRBV28 to TRBJ1-4, with D possibly matching TRBD1 (6 bases). The V gene's germline CDR1 is MDHEN and CDR2 SYDVKM. The CDR3 is 14 amino acids. V dropped 6 bases and J dropped 8 bases, with 16 bases sitting between them.

The chain recombines TRBV24-1 with TRBJ1-1; D ambiguous. Trimming removed 1 base at V and 1 base at J, with 3 bases between. CDR3 length equals 13 residues. Germline assignment: CDR1 KGHDR and CDR2 SFDVKD. The CDR3 is CATSDFRNTEAFF. The CDR3 DNA is TGTGCCACCAGTGATTTCCGGAACACTGAAGCTTTCTTT.

This clone was counted between two and nine times. The rearrangement links TRBV18 to TRBJ2-1; D not certain. The germline CDR1 and CDR2 sequences are KGHSH and LQKENI. There are 12 residues in the CDR3. V was cut by 2 bases and J by 7 bases, with 6 bases left in between. The CDR3 nucleotides are TGTGCCAGCTCACCATCACTAAATGAGCAGTTCTTC. Its translation is CASSPSLNEQFF.

V usage is TRBV28 and J usage is TRBJ2-1, with 9 bases identical to TRBD2. The length of the CDR3 is 16 residues. The germline V gene encodes CDR1 MDHEN and CDR2 SYDVKM. V gave up 4 bases and J gave up 7 bases; unmatched junction bases: 11. The CDR3 here is CASSSAGAGGINEQFF. The CDR3 region has the DNA TGTGCCAGCAGTTCAGCCGGGGCGGGAGGGATTAATGAGCAGTTCTTC.

V gene TRBV2 combines with J gene TRBJ1-2, with 11 positions matching TRBD1. Germline loops: CDR1 SNHLY, CDR2 FYNNEI. J lost 7 bases, V lost 6 bases, and 4 bases had no gene match. The length of the CDR3 is 13 residues. The CDR3 region is CASRQDRGPGYTF. The CDR3 DNA sequence: TGTGCCAGCAGACAGGACAGGGGGCCTGGCTACACCTTC.

V and J are TRBV3-1 (or the pseudogene TRBV3-2) and TRBJ1-2, with D perhaps TRBD1 (5 bases). This CDR3 is built from 15 residues. Trimming took 4 bases from V and 0 from J, leaving 12 bases between them. Germline V gene lookup returns CDR1 LGHDT and CDR2 YNNKEL (reference sequence). The CDR3 reads CASSLRGKTNYGYTF. CDR3 DNA: TGTGCCAGCAGCCTTAGGGGTAAAACTAACTATGGCTACACCTTC.

The chain couples TRBV5-8 to TRBJ2-2, with 11 bases aligning to TRBD2. Trimming removed 5 bases from V and 4 bases from J; junction bases left unmatched: 7. CDR3 length: 16 amino acids. The germline V gene encodes CDR1 SGHTS and CDR2 YDEGEE. As DNA, the CDR3 is TGTGCCAGCAGGCTGGGGCTAGCGGGAGGCACCGGGGAGCTGTTTTTT. It encodes CASRLGLAGGTGELFF.

J is TRBJ2-3 and V is TRBV5-1; the D gene is possibly TRBD1 (6 bases). Per the germline V gene, CDR1 is SGHRS and CDR2 is YFSETQ. There are 16 residues in the CDR3. The germline V and J ends were trimmed by 3 bases and 1 base, with 15 bases remaining between them. The CDR3 loop reads CASSSRTDFRTDTQYF. For the CDR3, the DNA is TGCGCCAGCAGCTCCCGGACAGATTTCCGCACAGATACGCAGTATTTT.

The chain carries TRBV19 and TRBJ2-4; TRBD2 is a possible D gene (7 bases). The CDR3 covers 19 residues. Trimming cost V 0 bases and J 8 bases, with 26 bases left between them. Germline V gives CDR1 LNHDA, CDR2 SQIVND (reference sequence). The CDR3 sequence: CASSIDPTRGAHLRDIQYF. The DNA of the CDR3 is TGTGCCAGTAGTATAGACCCTACTCGGGGGGCACACCTTCGTGACATTCAGTACTTC.

The V gene is TRBV6-6, the J gene TRBJ1-5, with D perhaps matching TRBD1 (5 bases). The length of the CDR3 is 15 residues. V lost 0 bases and J 6 bases, leaving 12 bases between the germline ends. Germline values: CDR1 MNHNY, CDR2 SVGAGI (reference sequence). For the CDR3, the DNA is TGTGCCAGCAGTTACTCGATGGCCCAGGGTCAGCCCCAGCATTTT. This sequence encodes CASSYSMAQGQPQHF.